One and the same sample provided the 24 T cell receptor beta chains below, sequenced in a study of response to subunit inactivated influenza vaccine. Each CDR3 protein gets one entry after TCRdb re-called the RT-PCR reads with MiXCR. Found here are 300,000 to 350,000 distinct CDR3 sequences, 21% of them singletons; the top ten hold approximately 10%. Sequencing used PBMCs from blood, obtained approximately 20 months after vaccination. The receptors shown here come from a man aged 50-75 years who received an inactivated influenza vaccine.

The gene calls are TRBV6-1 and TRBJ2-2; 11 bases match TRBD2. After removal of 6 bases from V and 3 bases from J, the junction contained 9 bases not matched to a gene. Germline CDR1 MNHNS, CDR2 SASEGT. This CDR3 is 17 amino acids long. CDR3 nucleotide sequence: TGTGCCAGCAGCAGCCATAGCGGGAGGGTGTACACCGGGGAGCTGTTTTTT. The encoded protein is CASSSHSGRVYTGELFF.

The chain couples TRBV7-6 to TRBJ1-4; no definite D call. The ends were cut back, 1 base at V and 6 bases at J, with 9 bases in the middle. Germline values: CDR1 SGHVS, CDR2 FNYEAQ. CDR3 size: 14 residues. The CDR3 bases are TGTGCCAGCAGCTTAGGTGGGGTGGATGAAAAACTGTTTTTT. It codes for CASSLGGVDEKLFF.

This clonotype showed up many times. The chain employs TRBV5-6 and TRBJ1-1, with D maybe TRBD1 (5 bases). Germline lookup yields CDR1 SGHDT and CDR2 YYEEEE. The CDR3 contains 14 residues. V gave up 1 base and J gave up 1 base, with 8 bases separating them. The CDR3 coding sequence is TGTGCCAGCAGCTTGTGGGGCGGGAACACTGAAGCTTTCTTT. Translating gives CASSLWGGNTEAFF.

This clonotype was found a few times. The DNA for the CDR3 is TGCAGTGCTAGAGTTCGGGGTAGCGGGGAGACCCAGTACTTC. Protein sequence: CSARVRGSGETQYF. The rearrangement joins TRBV20-1 to TRBJ2-5; 7 bases agree with TRBD2. The length of the CDR3 is 14 residues. Unmatched junction bases numbered 7, after V lost 1 base and J lost 5 bases. CDR1 is DFQATT and CDR2 is SNEGSKA in the germline V gene (reference sequence).

The CDR3 reads CASSFGGEGAEAFF. The CDR3 DNA reads TGTGCCAGCAGTTTCGGGGGCGAGGGAGCTGAAGCTTTCTTT. The chain recombines TRBV5-4 with TRBJ1-1; D is perhaps TRBD1 (6 bases). Trimming took off 5 bases at V and 6 bases at J, with 17 bases between the two ends. The V gene's germline CDR1 is SGHNT and CDR2 YYREEE (reference sequence). This CDR3 spans 14 amino acids.

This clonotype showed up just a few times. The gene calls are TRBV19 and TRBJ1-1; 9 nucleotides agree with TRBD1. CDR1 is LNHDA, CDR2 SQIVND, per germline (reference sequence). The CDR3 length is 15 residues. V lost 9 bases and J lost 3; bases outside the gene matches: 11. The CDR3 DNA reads TGTGCCAGCTCTCCGGGACAGGGAAGACACACTGAAGCTTTCTTT. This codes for CASSPGQGRHTEAFF.

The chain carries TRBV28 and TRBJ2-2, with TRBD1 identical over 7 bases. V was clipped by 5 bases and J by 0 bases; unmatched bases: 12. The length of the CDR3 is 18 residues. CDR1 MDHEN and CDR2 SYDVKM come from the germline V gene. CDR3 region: CASSPRIWDSSNTGELFF. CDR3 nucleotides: TGTGCCAGCAGTCCTCGCATTTGGGACAGCTCGAACACCGGGGAGCTGTTTTTT.

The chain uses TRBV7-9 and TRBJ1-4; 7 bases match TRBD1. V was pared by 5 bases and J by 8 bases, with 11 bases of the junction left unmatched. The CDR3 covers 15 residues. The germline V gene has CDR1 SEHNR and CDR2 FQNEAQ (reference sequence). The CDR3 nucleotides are TGTGCCAGCAGCGGGCGGGACAGTACCTCCGAAAAACTGTTTTTT. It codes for CASSGRDSTSEKLFF.

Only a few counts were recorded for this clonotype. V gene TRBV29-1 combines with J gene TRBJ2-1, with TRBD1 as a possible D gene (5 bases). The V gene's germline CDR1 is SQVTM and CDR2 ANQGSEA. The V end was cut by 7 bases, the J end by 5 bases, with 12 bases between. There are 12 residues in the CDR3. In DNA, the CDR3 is TGCAGCGCCCGCCAACAGGACAATGAGCAGTTCTTC. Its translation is CSARQQDNEQFF.

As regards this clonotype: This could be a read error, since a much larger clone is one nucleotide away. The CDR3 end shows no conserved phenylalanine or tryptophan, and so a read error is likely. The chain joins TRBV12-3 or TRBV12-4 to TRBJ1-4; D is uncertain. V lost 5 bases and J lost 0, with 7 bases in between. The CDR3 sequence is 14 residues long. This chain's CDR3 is CASSRKPTNEKLFL. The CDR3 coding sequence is TGTGCCAGCAGTCGAAAACCAACTAATGAAAAACTGTTTTTA.

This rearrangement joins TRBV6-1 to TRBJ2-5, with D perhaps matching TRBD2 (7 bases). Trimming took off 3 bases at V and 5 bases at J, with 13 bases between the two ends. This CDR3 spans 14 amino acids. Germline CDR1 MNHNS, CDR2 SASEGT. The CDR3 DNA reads TGTGCCAGCAGTGAGGTGGGGGGGCTGGAGACCCAGTACTTC. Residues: CASSEVGGLETQYF.

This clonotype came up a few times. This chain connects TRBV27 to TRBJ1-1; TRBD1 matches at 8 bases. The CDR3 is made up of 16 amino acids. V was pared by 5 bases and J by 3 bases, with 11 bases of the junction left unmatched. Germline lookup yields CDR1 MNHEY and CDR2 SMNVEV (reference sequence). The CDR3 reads CASSQGPGQGHTEAFF. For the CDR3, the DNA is TGTGCCAGCAGTCAAGGCCCAGGACAGGGACACACTGAAGCTTTCTTT.

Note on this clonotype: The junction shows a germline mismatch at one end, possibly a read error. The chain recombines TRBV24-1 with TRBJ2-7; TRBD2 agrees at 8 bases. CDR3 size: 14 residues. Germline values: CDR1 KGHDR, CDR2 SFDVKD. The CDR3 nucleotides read TGTGCCACCGGTGATTCCAAACTAGCGGACGAGCAGTACTTC. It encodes CATGDSKLADEQYF.

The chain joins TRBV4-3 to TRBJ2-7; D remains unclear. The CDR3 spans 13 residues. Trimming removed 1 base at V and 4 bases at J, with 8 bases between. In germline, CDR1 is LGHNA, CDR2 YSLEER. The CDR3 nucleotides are TGCGCCAGCAGCCAAGCGGTCGAGTACGAGCAGTACTTC. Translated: CASSQAVEYEQYF.

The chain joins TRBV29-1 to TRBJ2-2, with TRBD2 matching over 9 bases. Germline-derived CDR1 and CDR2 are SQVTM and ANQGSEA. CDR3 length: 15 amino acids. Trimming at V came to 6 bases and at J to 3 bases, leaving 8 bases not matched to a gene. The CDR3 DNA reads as TGCAGCGTGGGGGCCGGGACTAGCCACACCGGGGAGCTGTTTTTT. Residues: CSVGAGTSHTGELFF.

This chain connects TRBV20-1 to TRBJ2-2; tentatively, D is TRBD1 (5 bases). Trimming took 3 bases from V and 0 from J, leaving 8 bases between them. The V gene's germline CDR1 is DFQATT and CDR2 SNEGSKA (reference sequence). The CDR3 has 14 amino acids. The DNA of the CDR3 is TGCAGTGCTAGCAAGACAGCGAACACCGGGGAGCTGTTTTTT. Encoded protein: CSASKTANTGELFF.

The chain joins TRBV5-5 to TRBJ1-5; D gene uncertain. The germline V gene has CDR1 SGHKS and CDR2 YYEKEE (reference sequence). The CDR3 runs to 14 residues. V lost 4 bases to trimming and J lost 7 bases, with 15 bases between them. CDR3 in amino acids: CASSLRWAVQPQHF. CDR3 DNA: TGTGCCAGCAGCCTCCGGTGGGCGGTGCAGCCCCAGCATTTT.

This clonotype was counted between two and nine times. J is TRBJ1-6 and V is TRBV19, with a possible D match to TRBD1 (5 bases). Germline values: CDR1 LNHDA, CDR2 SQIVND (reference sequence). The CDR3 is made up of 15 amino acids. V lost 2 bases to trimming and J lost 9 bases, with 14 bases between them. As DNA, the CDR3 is TGTGCCAGTAGTATACAGGGAGAGAAGAGTTCACCCCTCCACTTT. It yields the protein CASSIQGEKSSPLHF.

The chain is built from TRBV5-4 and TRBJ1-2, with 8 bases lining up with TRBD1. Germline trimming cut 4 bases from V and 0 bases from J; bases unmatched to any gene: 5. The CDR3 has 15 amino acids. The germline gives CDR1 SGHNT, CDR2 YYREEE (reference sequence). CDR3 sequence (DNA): TGTGCCAGCAGCACACCGGGACAGGCTAACTATGGCTACACCTTC. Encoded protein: CASSTPGQANYGYTF.

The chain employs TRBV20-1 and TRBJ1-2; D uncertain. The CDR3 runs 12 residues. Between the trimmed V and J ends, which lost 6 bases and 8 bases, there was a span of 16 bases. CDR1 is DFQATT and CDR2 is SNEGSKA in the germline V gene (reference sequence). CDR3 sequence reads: CSAPSPLKGYTF. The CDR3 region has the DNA TGCAGTGCCCCGTCCCCCCTCAAAGGCTACACCTTC.

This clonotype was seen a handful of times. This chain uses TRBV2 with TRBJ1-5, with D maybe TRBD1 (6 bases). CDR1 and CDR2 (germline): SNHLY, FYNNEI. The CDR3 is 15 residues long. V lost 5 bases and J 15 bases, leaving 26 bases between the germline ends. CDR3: CASSRRQVGTDRAHF. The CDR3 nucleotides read TGTGCCAGCAGTAGAAGACAGGTAGGGACGGACCGGGCGCATTTT.

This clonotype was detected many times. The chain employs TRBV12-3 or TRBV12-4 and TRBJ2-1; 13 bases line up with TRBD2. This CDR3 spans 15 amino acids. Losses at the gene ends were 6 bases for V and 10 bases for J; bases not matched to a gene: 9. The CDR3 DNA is TGTGCCAGCAGCCCCGGGACTAGCGGGGTGGGGGAGCAGTTCTTC. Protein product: CASSPGTSGVGEQFF.

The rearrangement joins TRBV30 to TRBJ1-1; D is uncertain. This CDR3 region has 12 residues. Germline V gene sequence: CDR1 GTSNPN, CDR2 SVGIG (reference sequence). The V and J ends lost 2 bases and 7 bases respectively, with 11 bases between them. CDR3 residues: CAWSLTGYEAFF. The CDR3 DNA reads TGTGCCTGGAGTTTAACGGGGTATGAAGCTTTCTTT.

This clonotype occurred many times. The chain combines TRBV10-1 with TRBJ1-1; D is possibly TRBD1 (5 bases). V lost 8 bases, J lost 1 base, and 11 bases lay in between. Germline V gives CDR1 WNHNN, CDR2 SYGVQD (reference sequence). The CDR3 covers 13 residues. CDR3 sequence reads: CASSGQPNTEAFF. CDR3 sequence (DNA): TGCGCCAGCTCAGGGCAGCCGAACACTGAAGCTTTCTTT.